This T cell receptor beta chain appears in the sequencing data of a study of identifying expanded T cells in peripheral blood. The CDR3 loop spans 15 amino acids. Germline CDR1 and CDR2: SGDLS and YYNGEE. After removal of 4 bases from V and 9 bases from J, the junction contained 12 bases not matched to a gene. The protocol was immunoSEQ multiplex PCR, while the TCRdb copy is restricted to in-frame clones and leaves out a portion. The repertoire holds over 100,000 clones, roughly nine tenths seen once, with under 9% in the top ten. V is TRBV9 and J is TRBJ2-1; 8 positions match TRBD2. The receptor's source is a person aged 18 to 70 in good health. Sample: blood. The CDR3 is CASSRSGRGAGEQFF. CDR3 DNA: TGTGCCAGCAGCCGATCCGGGCGGGGGGCCGGTGAGCAGTTCTTC.